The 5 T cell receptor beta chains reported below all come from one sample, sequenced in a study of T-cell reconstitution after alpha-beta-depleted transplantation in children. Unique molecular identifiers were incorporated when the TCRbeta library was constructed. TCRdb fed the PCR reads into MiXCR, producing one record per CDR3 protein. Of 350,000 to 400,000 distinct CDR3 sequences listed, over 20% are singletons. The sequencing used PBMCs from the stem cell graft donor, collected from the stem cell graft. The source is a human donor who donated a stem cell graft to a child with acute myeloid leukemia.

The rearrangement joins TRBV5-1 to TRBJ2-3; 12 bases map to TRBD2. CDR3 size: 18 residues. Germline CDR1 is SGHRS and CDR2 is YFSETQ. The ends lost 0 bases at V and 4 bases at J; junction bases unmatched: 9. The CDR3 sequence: CASSLAPTSGSGADTQYF. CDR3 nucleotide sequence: TGCGCCAGCAGCTTGGCCCCGACTAGCGGGAGTGGGGCAGATACGCAGTATTTT.

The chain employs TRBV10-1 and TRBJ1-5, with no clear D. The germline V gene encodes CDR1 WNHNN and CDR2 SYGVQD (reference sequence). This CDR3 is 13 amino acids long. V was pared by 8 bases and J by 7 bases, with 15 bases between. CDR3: CASAPGPNQPQHF. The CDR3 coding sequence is TGCGCCAGCGCCCCGGGTCCTAACCAGCCCCAGCATTTT.

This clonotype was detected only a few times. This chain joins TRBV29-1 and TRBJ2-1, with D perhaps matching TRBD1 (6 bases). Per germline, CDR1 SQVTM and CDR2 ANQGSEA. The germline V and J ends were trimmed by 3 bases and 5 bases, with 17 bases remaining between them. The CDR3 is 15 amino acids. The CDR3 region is CSVDLNPGQNNEQFF. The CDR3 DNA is TGCAGCGTTGATCTCAACCCAGGACAGAACAATGAGCAGTTCTTC.

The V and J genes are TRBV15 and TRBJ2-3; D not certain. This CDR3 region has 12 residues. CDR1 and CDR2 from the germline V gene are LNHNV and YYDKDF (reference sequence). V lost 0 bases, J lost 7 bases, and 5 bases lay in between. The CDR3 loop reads CATSRERYTQYF. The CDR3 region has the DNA TGTGCCACCAGCAGAGAACGATATACGCAGTATTTT.

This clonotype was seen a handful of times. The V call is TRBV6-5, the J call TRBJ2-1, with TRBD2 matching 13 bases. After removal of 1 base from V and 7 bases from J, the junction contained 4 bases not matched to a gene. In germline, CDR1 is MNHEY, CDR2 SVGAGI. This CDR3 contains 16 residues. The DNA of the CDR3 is TGTGCCAGCAGTTACTTCGGGACTAGCGGGAAGAATGAGCAGTTCTTC. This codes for CASSYFGTSGKNEQFF.